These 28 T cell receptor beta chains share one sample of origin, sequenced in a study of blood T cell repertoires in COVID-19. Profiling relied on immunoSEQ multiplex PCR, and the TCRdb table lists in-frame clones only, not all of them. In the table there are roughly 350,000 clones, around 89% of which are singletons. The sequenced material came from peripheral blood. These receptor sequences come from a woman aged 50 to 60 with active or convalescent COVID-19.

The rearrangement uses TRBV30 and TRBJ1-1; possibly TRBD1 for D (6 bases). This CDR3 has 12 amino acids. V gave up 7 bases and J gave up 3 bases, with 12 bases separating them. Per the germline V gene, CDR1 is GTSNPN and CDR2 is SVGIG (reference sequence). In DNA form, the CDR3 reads TGTGCCTTCGGACAGTTGTACACTGAAGCTTTCTTT. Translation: CAFGQLYTEAFF.

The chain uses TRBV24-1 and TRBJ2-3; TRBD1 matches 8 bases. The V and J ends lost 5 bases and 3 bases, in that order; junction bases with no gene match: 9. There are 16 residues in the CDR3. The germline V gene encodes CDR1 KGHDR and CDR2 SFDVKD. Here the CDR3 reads CATSAQDREGTDTQYF. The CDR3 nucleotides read TGTGCCACCAGTGCCCAGGACAGGGAAGGGACAGATACGCAGTATTTT.

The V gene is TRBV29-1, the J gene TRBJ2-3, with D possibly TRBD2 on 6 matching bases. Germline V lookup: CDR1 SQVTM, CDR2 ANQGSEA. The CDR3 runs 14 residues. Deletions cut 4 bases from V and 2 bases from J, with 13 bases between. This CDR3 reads CSVGGRSHTDTQYF. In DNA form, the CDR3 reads TGCAGCGTTGGGGGGAGGAGCCACACAGATACGCAGTATTTT.

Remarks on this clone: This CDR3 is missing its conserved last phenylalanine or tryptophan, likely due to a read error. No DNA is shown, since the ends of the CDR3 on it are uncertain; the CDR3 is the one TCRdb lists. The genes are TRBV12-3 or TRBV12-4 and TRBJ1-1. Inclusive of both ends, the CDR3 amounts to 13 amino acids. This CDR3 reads CASSLAEVRWVEV.

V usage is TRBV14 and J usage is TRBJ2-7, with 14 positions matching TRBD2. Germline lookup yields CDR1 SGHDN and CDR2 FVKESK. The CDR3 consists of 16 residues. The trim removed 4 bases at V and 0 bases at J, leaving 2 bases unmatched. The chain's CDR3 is CASSRGTSGSSYEQYF. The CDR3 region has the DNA TGTGCCAGCAGCCGCGGGACTAGCGGGAGCTCCTACGAGCAGTACTTC. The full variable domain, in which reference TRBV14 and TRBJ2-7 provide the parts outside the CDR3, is EAGVTQFPSHSVIEKGQTVTLRCDPISGHDNLYWYRRVMGKEIKFLLHFVKESKQDESGMPNNRFLAERTGGTYSTLKVQPAELEDSGVYFCASSRGTSGSSYEQYFGPGTRLTVT.

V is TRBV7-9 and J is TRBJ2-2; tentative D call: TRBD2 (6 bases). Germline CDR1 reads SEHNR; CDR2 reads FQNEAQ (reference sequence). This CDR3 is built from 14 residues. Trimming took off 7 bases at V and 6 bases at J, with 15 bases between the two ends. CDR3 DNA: TGTGCCAGCACCAGAGCAGCGGGCTCCGGGGAGCTGTTTTTT. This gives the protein CASTRAAGSGELFF. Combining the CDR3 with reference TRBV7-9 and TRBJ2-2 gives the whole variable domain DTGVSQNPRHKITKRGQNVTFRCDPISEHNRLYWYRQTLGQGPEFLTYFQNEAQLEKSRLLSDRFSAERPKGSFSTLEIQRTEQGDSAMYLCASTRAAGSGELFFGEGSRLTVL.

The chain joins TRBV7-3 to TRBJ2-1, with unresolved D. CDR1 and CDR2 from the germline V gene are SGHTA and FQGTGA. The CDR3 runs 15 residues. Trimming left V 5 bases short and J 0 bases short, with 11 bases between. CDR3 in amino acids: CASSARRSSYNEQFF. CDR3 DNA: TGTGCCAGCAGCGCCAGACGGAGCTCCTACAATGAGCAGTTCTTC.

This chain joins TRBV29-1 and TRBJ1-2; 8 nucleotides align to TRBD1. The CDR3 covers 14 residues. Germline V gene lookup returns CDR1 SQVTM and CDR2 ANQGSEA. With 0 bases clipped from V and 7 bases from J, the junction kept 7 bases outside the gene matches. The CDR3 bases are TGCAGCGTTGAAGACCCGGGGCAGGGGGCTGGCTACACCTTC. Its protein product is CSVEDPGQGAGYTF.

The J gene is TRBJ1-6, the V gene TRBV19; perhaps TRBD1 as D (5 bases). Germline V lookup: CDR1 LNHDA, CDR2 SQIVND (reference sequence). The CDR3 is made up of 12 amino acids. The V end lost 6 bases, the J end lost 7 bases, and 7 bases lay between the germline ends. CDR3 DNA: TGTGCCAGTAGCCGGGGGAATTCACCCCTCCACTTT. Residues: CASSRGNSPLHF.

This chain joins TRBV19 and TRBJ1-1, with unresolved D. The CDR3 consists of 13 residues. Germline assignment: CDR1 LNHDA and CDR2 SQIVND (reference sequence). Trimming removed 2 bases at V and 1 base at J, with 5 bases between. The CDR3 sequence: CASSIIGNTEAFF. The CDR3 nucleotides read TGTGCCAGTAGTATAATCGGGAACACTGAAGCTTTCTTT.

The CDR3, as DNA: TGTGCCTGGAGTCAACCCGGTCCAGGCACCAATCAGCCCCAGCATTTT. It encodes CAWSQPGPGTNQPQHF. V gene TRBV30 combines with J gene TRBJ1-5; unclear D gene. Between the trimmed V and J ends, which lost 2 bases and 3 bases, there was a span of 17 bases. The CDR3 runs to 16 residues. In germline, CDR1 is GTSNPN, CDR2 SVGIG (reference sequence).

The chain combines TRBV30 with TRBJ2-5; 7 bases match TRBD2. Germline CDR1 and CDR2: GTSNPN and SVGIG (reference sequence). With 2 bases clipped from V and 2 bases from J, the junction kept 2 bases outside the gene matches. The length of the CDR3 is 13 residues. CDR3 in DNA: TGTGCCTGGAGTTTGGGACTACAAGAGACCCAGTACTTC. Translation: CAWSLGLQETQYF.

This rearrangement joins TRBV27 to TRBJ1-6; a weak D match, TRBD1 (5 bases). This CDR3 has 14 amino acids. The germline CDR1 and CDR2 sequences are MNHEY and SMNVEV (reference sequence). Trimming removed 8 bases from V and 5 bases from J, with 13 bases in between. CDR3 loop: CASGKDIDNSPLHF. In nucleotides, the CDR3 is TGTGCCAGCGGAAAGGACATCGATAATTCACCCCTCCACTTT.

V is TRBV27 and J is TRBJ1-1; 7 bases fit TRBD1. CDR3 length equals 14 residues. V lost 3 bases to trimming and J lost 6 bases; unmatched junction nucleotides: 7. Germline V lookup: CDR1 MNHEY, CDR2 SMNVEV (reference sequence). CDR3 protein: CASSFDRVGSEAFF. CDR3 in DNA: TGTGCCAGCAGTTTCGACAGGGTAGGGTCTGAAGCTTTCTTT.

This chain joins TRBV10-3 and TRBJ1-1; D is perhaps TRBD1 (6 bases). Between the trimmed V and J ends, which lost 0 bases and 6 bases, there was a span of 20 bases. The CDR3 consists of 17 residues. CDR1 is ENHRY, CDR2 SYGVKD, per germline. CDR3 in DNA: TGTGCCATCAGTGAGTCGTTTCTGGGGGGCCGGGGGGCTGAAGCTTTCTTT. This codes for CAISESFLGGRGAEAFF.

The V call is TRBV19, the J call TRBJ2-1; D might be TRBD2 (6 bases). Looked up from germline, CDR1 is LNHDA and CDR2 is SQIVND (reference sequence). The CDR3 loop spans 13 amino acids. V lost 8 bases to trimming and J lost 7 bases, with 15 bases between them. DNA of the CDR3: TGTGCCAGTGTCGGGGGAGTACTAAATGAGCAGTTCTTC. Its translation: CASVGGVLNEQFF.

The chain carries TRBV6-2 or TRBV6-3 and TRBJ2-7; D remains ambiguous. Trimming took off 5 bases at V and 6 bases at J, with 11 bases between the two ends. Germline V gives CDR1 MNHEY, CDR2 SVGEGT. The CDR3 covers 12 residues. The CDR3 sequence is CASSQTGFEQYF. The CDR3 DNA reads TGTGCCAGCAGTCAGACTGGTTTCGAGCAGTACTTC.

CDR3 in amino acids: CASSYSPGQINSPLHF. In DNA, the CDR3 is TGTGCCAGCAGTTACTCACCGGGACAGATTAATTCACCCCTCCACTTT. This chain uses TRBV6-5 with TRBJ1-6; TRBD1 aligns across 7 bases. Looked up from germline, CDR1 is MNHEY and CDR2 is SVGAGI. The CDR3 is 16 residues long. V dropped 0 bases and J dropped 6; count of bases not matched to a gene: 5.

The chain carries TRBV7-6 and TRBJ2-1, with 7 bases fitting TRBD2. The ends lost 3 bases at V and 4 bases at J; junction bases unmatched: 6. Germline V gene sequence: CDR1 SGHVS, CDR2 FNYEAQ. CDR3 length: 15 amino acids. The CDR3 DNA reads TGTGCCAGCAGCTTTAGGGAGGGCTCTTACAATGAGCAGTTCTTC. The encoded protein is CASSFREGSYNEQFF.

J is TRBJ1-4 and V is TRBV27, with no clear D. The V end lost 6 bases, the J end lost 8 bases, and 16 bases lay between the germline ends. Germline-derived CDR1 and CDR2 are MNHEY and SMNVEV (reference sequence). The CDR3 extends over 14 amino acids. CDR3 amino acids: CASRYSGLGEKLFF. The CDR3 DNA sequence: TGTGCCAGCAGGTACTCGGGGTTGGGCGAAAAACTGTTTTTT.

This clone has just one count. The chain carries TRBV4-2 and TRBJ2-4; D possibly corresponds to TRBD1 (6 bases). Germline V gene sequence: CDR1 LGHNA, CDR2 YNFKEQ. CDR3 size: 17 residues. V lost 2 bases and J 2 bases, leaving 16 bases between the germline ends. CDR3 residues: CASSQFLKQGPKNIQYF. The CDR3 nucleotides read TGTGCCAGCAGCCAATTCCTCAAACAGGGACCCAAAAACATTCAGTACTTC.

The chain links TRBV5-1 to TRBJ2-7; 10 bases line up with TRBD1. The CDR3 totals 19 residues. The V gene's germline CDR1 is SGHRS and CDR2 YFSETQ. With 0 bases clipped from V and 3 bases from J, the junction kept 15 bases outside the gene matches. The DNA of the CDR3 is TGCGCCAGCAGCTTGGGTATCTTTGGGGACAGGGGCGTCGGCTACGAGCAGTACTTC. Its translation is CASSLGIFGDRGVGYEQYF.

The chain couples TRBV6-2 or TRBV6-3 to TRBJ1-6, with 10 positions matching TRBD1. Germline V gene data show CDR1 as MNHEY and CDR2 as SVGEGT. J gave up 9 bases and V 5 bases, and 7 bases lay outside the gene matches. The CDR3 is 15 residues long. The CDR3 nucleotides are TGTGCCAGCAGTGAGCAGGGACAGGGGAGTTCACCCCTCCACTTT. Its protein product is CASSEQGQGSSPLHF.

CDR3 residues: CGRRGATNTGELFF. The CDR3 bases are TGTGGGCGTCGCGGGGCAACGAACACCGGGGAGCTGTTTTTT. This sequence joins TRBV30 and TRBJ2-2; maybe TRBD2 (6 bases). The V gene's germline CDR1 is GTSNPN and CDR2 SVGIG (reference sequence). The CDR3 loop spans 14 amino acids.

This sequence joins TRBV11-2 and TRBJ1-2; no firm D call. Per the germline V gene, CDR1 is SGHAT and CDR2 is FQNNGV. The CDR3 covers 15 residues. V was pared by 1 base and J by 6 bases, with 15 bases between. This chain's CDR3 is CASSLGGNRVHGYTF. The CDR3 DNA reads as TGTGCCAGCAGCTTAGGAGGGAATCGAGTACATGGCTACACCTTC.

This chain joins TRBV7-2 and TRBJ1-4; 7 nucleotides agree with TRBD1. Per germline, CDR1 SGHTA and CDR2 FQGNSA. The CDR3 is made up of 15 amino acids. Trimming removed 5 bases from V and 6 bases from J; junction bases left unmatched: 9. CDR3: CASSPSGGQYEKLFF. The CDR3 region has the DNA TGTGCCAGCAGCCCCTCAGGGGGGCAGTATGAAAAACTGTTTTTT. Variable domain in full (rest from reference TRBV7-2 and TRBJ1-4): GAGVSQSPSNKVTEKGKDVELRCDPISGHTALYWYRQSLGQGLEFLIYFQGNSAPDKSGLPSDRFSAERTGGSVSTLTIQRTQQEDSAVYLCASSPSGGQYEKLFFGSGTQLSVL.

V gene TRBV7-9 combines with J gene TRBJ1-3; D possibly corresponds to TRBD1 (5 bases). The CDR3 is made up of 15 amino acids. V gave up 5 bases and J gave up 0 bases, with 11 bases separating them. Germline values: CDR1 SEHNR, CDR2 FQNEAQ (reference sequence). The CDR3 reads CASSPRGVSGNTIYF. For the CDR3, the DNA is TGTGCCAGCAGCCCTCGGGGGGTCTCTGGAAACACCATATATTTT.

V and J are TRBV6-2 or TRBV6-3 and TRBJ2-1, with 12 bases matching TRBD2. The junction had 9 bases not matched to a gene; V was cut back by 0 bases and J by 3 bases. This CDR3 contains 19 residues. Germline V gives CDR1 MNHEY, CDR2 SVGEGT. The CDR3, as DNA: TGTGCCAGCAGTTACTCGACTAGCGGGGGAGACTACCACTACAATGAGCAGTTCTTC. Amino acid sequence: CASSYSTSGGDYHYNEQFF.